These 18 T cell receptor beta chains share one sample of origin, sequenced in a study of T cells in Graves' hyperthyroidism and ophthalmopathy. Using RNA transcripts as the source, TCR beta CDR3 regions were amplified. HTBI primers were used for first-round RT-PCR of the TCR CDR3. Each CDR3 protein gets one entry after TCRdb re-called the multiplex PCR reads with MiXCR. The sample records about 560,000 distinct CDR3 sequences, 15% to 19% being singletons. The sample taken for sequencing was blood. These receptors all stem from a woman in her twenties or thirties with Graves' hyperthyroidism.

This clonotype was seen more than once but under ten times. This chain's CDR3 is CSARTPRQPSHEQYF. CDR3 nucleotides: TGCAGTGCTAGGACCCCGCGGCAGCCGTCTCACGAGCAGTACTTC. The chain carries TRBV20-1 and TRBJ2-7; D remains ambiguous. The CDR3 runs 15 residues. The V and J ends lost 3 bases and 5 bases respectively, with 20 bases between them. Germline CDR1 DFQATT, CDR2 SNEGSKA (reference sequence).

The chain employs TRBV5-4 and TRBJ1-1, with D uncertain. V lost 4 bases and J lost 7, with 20 bases in between. Germline V lookup: CDR1 SGHNT, CDR2 YYREEE (reference sequence). This CDR3 contains 15 residues. The CDR3, as DNA: TGTGCCAGCAGCCCAACGGCTGACCCCCTCGGTGAAGCTTTCTTT. Its protein is CASSPTADPLGEAFF.

The chain recombines TRBV28 with TRBJ1-4; 8 bases are a match to TRBD1. Germline V lookup: CDR1 MDHEN, CDR2 SYDVKM. This CDR3 is built from 14 residues. The V gene end was trimmed by 4 bases and the J gene end by 5 bases; junction bases not matched to a gene: 3. The CDR3, as DNA: TGTGCCAGCAGTTCCTACAGGGGGAATGAAAAACTGTTTTTT. It is translated as CASSSYRGNEKLFF.

This clonotype was seen many times. V gene TRBV18 combines with J gene TRBJ2-7, with 10 bases that match TRBD1. CDR1 KGHSH and CDR2 LQKENI come from the germline V gene. This CDR3 spans 15 amino acids. With V trimmed by 2 bases and J by 1 base, 2 bases remained unmatched. CDR3 nucleotides: TGTGCCAGCTCACCATGGGGACAGGGGTCCTACGAGCAGTACTTC. Its protein product is CASSPWGQGSYEQYF.

This clonotype was seen at least ten times. The CDR3 DNA reads TGTGCCTGGAGTGTACGAGGCGGAGGCACAGATACGCAGTATTTT. Protein product: CAWSVRGGGTDTQYF. The chain recombines TRBV30 with TRBJ2-3; D is unclear. There are 15 residues in the CDR3. V was trimmed by 0 bases and J by 1 base, leaving 11 bases between them. Germline values: CDR1 GTSNPN, CDR2 SVGIG (reference sequence).

Worth noting for this clonotype: An end of the junction does not agree with germline; a read error may underlie this. This chain uses TRBV3-1 with TRBJ1-5, with D possibly matching TRBD1 (5 bases). This CDR3 region has 13 residues. Germline V gene sequence: CDR1 LGHDT, CDR2 YNNKEL (reference sequence). The CDR3 DNA reads as TGTGCCAGCAGCCAAAGGGGAGGTCAGCCCCGGCATTTT. Its protein is CASSQRGGQPRHF.

This clonotype showed up many times. The rearrangement uses TRBV7-2 and TRBJ2-5; the match to TRBD2 covers 14 bases. CDR1 is SGHTA and CDR2 is FQGNSA in the germline V gene. The CDR3 has 16 residues. J lost 3 bases, V lost 1 base, and 1 base had no gene match. CDR3 DNA sequence: TGTGCCAGCAGCTTAGAGGGACTAGCGGGGGAAGAGACCCAGTACTTC. Encoded protein: CASSLEGLAGEETQYF.

This clonotype has just a few counts. The chain employs TRBV12-3 or TRBV12-4 and TRBJ1-6; D remains ambiguous. The length of the CDR3 is 14 residues. The V and J ends lost 8 bases and 8 bases respectively, with 16 bases between them. The CDR3 nucleotides are TGTGCCAGCCAGGACGGCCAGATGCATTCACCCCTCCACTTT. This encodes CASQDGQMHSPLHF.

V is TRBV6-5 and J is TRBJ1-2; D is possibly TRBD1 (5 bases). In germline, CDR1 is MNHEY, CDR2 SVGAGI. V lost 2 bases and J 13 bases, leaving 14 bases between the germline ends. This CDR3 is built from 12 residues. CDR3 in DNA: TGTGCCAGCAGTTACGGGGCAGGCTGGAGCACCTTC. Protein: CASSYGAGWSTF.

Ten or more counts support this clonotype. This chain links TRBV12-3 or TRBV12-4 with TRBJ2-1; 12 bases are a match to TRBD2. CDR3 length: 15 residues. Trimming cost V 7 bases and J 6 bases; bases outside gene matches: 7. In DNA form, the CDR3 reads TGTGCCAGCACTCGGACTAGCGGGACCGGCAATGAGCAGTTCTTC. It yields the protein CASTRTSGTGNEQFF.

This clonotype was detected many times. The gene calls are TRBV20-1 and TRBJ2-3; 8 bases line up with TRBD1. V shed 5 bases, J shed 4 bases, and the junction held 8 bases outside the gene matches. Looked up from germline, CDR1 is DFQATT and CDR2 is SNEGSKA (reference sequence). CDR3 length: 14 amino acids. The CDR3 DNA is TGCAGTGCTCCCCCTCAGGGGGCCCCAGATACGCAGTATTTT. It encodes CSAPPQGAPDTQYF.

This clonotype has a count of ten or more. The rearrangement links TRBV30 to TRBJ1-1; TRBD1 aligns across 8 bases. This CDR3 contains 14 residues. The V and J ends lost 5 bases and 5 bases, in that order; junction bases with no gene match: 10. The germline V gene encodes CDR1 GTSNPN and CDR2 SVGIG (reference sequence). The CDR3 sequence: CAWAGGQGGTEAFF. The CDR3 DNA follows: TGTGCCTGGGCCGGTGGACAGGGTGGGACTGAAGCTTTCTTT.

The chain links TRBV4-1 to TRBJ2-3; no reliable D call. Germline-derived CDR1 and CDR2 are MGHRA and YSYEKL. V dropped 4 bases and J dropped 1 base, with 12 bases sitting between them. The CDR3 totals 15 residues. The CDR3 coding sequence is TGCGCCAGCAGCCCGTGGGCTTTTGGCACAGATACGCAGTATTTT. It is translated as CASSPWAFGTDTQYF.

V and J are TRBV29-1 and TRBJ2-3, with TRBD2 as a possible D gene (5 bases). Germline values: CDR1 SQVTM, CDR2 ANQGSEA. Trimming removed 4 bases from V and 8 bases from J, with 13 bases in between. The CDR3 is 12 residues long. As DNA, the CDR3 is TGCAGCGTTGGAGGGTCTGTCGTTACGCAGTATTTT. This gives the protein CSVGGSVVTQYF.

The rearrangement joins TRBV19 to TRBJ2-5, with TRBD2 matching over 10 bases. Looked up from germline, CDR1 is LNHDA and CDR2 is SQIVND (reference sequence). Trimming took 3 bases from V and 5 from J; bases not matched to a gene: 6. CDR3 length equals 15 residues. CDR3 region: CASSIGLAGVETQYF. CDR3 DNA sequence: TGTGCCAGTAGTATCGGGCTAGCGGGAGTGGAGACCCAGTACTTC.

This clonotype has ten or more counts. The chain couples TRBV27 to TRBJ1-1, with a weak D call TRBD1 (5 bases). This CDR3 spans 14 amino acids. Germline CDR1 is MNHEY and CDR2 is SMNVEV (reference sequence). V lost 7 bases to trimming and J lost 1 base, with 13 bases between them. The CDR3 bases are TGTGCCAGCAAGGGACTCGGGGCGAACACTGAAGCTTTCTTT. It encodes CASKGLGANTEAFF.

This chain links TRBV10-3 with TRBJ1-5, with TRBD1 identical over 10 bases. This CDR3 has 14 amino acids. Germline CDR1 is ENHRY and CDR2 is SYGVKD. After removal of 8 bases from V and 3 bases from J, the junction contained 4 bases not matched to a gene. CDR3 region: CAIGTGAPNQPQHF. Here the CDR3 DNA reads TGTGCCATCGGGACAGGGGCCCCCAATCAGCCCCAGCATTTT.

J is TRBJ2-2 and V is TRBV7-9, with D unresolved. The CDR3 has 12 residues. Germline values: CDR1 SEHNR, CDR2 FQNEAQ (reference sequence). V was shortened by 8 bases and J by 2 bases, with 6 bases between the two germline ends. The CDR3 spells CASLKNTGELFF. CDR3 nucleotide sequence: TGTGCCAGCCTAAAAAACACCGGGGAGCTGTTTTTT. Supplemented by reference TRBV7-9 and TRBJ2-2, the full variable domain reads DTGVSQNPRHKITKRGQNVTFRCDPISEHNRLYWYRQTLGQGPEFLTYFQNEAQLEKSRLLSDRFSAERPKGSFSTLEIQRTEQGDSAMYLCASLKNTGELFFGEGSRLTVL.